Shown below are 10 T cell receptor beta chains from a single sample sequenced in a study of cytotoxic CD8 clonotypes in ibrutinib-treated CLL. Sequencing was performed with immunoSEQ multiplex PCR; in TCRdb, only in-frame clones are kept and a portion is missing. The sample shows some 130,000 clones, 80% to 90% of them seen only once. This specimen consisted of PBMCs, obtained after 24 months of ibrutinib treatment. These receptors came from a human donor with chronic lymphocytic leukemia.

The chain links TRBV4-1 to TRBJ2-3, with TRBD2 matching 12 bases. The CDR3 has 19 amino acids. V was clipped by 3 bases and J by 2 bases; unmatched bases: 12. The germline CDR1 and CDR2 sequences are MGHRA and YSYEKL. The CDR3 DNA reads TGCGCCAGCAGCCACCCCTCCCGGCTAGCGGGGGGGCCCACAGATACGCAGTATTTT. Residues: CASSHPSRLAGGPTDTQYF.

The chain recombines TRBV5-1 with TRBJ2-2, with 16 bases identical to TRBD2. This CDR3 spans 19 amino acids. Losses at the gene ends were 4 bases for V and 5 bases for J; bases not matched to a gene: 11. The germline V gene has CDR1 SGHRS and CDR2 YFSETQ. CDR3 in DNA: TGCGCCAGCAGCCCGACCGGGACTAGCGGGGGGGCCTTGACCGGGGAGCTGTTTTTT. Encoded protein: CASSPTGTSGGALTGELFF.

V is TRBV4-3 and J is TRBJ2-3; TRBD1 aligns across 9 bases. The J segment lost 3 bases and the V segment lost 0 bases, leaving 10 bases of the junction unmatched. The CDR3 has 18 amino acids. CDR1 and CDR2 from the germline V gene are LGHNA and YSLEER. The CDR3 region has the DNA TGCGCCAGCAGCCAAGAGCGTATGGGGACAGGGTTTACAGATACGCAGTATTTT. Translation: CASSQERMGTGFTDTQYF.

This sequence joins TRBV7-8 and TRBJ1-1; 7 bases line up with TRBD1. The length of the CDR3 is 14 residues. J was trimmed by 6 bases and V by 7 bases; bases with no gene match: 11. Germline V CDR1 and CDR2: SGHVS, FQNEAQ. The DNA for the CDR3 is TGTGCCAGCAAACCCCGGAGGGGGCCCTCTGAAGCTTTCTTT. It yields the protein CASKPRRGPSEAFF.

The CDR3 is CASSSDPNSYEQYF. CDR3 coding DNA: TGTGCCAGCAGCTCCGACCCCAACTCCTACGAGCAGTACTTC. The chain is built from TRBV7-2 and TRBJ2-7, with D hard to call. The CDR3 spans 14 residues. Deletions cut 4 bases from V and 0 bases from J, with 10 bases between. Germline CDR1 and CDR2: SGHTA and FQGNSA.

The rearrangement uses TRBV10-3 and TRBJ2-3; TRBD1 is a possible D gene (7 bases). Trimming took off 4 bases at V and 6 bases at J, with 8 bases between the two ends. The CDR3 consists of 12 residues. Germline V gene lookup returns CDR1 ENHRY and CDR2 SYGVKD. CDR3 protein: CAISAGGDTQYF. In nucleotides, the CDR3 is TGTGCCATCAGTGCAGGGGGGGATACGCAGTATTTT.

The CDR3 reads CASSSAATGVNTGELFF. CDR3 DNA: TGTGCCAGCAGCTCTGCAGCGACAGGGGTGAACACCGGGGAGCTGTTTTTT. J is TRBJ2-2 and V is TRBV11-3; 8 bases line up with TRBD1. V trimming: 4 bases; J trimming: 1 base; junction bases outside the gene matches: 8. CDR1 SGHNT and CDR2 YENEEA come from the germline V gene. This CDR3 is 17 amino acids long.

V and J are TRBV9 and TRBJ2-3; tentatively, D is TRBD2 (7 bases). Trimming stripped 2 bases from V and 3 bases from J, with 13 bases between. Germline CDR1 SGDLS, CDR2 YYNGEE. This CDR3 has 15 residues. CDR3 nucleotides: TGTGCCAGCAGCGTCTTGGGGGGGCCAACAGATACGCAGTATTTT. Translation gives CASSVLGGPTDTQYF.

The chain has TRBV27 and TRBJ1-1, with D perhaps TRBD1 (6 bases). The CDR3 covers 14 residues. Germline CDR1 and CDR2: MNHEY and SMNVEV (reference sequence). The V gene lost 5 bases and the J gene lost 6 bases, with 16 bases spanning the gap. This CDR3 reads CASSTRTEGSEAFF. CDR3 sequence (DNA): TGTGCCAGCAGTACCCGGACAGAGGGCTCTGAAGCTTTCTTT.

The chain joins TRBV2 to TRBJ1-5; 8 bases line up with TRBD1. The CDR3 has 15 residues. Germline lookup yields CDR1 SNHLY and CDR2 FYNNEI. V shed 6 bases and J 1 base; nucleotides not matched to a gene: 5. The CDR3 sequence: CASSGQGGSNQPQHF. The CDR3 coding sequence is TGTGCCAGCAGCGGACAGGGTGGGAGCAATCAGCCCCAGCATTTT.